The clone carrying this T cell receptor (beta chain) was detected only a few times. What it recognizes is unknown. The data originate from a study of T cell responses to AZD1222 COVID-19 vaccine. Overall study results and limits: The reported proportion of spike-specific TCRs targeting unmutated variant regions was nearly half. Spike-specific TCR breadth and depth grew following two AZD1222 doses. Most donors were white British and more were female, and clonal diversity was possibly underestimated. Only 5 or 6 people who got AZD1222 tested seropositive at baseline.

Produced via immunoSEQ multiplex PCR; TCRdb's table is partial and in-frame only. Altogether about 110,000 clones are present, approximately 86% being singletons, with the ten largest covering about 3.5%. V lost 4 bases to trimming and J lost 11 bases, with 12 bases between them. CDR1 and CDR2 from the germline V gene are MNHEY and SVGEGT. The CDR3 runs to 12 residues. The receptor was derived from an adult in good health. V and J are TRBV6-2 or TRBV6-3 and TRBJ1-5; D unclear. This material consisted of peripheral blood, taken on day 0 of AZD1222 vaccination. The CDR3 region is CASSSSPGTQHF. In DNA, the CDR3 is TGTGCCAGCAGTTCCTCTCCCGGGACCCAGCATTTT.